Following are 3 T cell receptor beta chains from one sample sequenced in a study of Graves' ophthalmopathy and Graves' hyperthyroidism. RNA transcripts were the template, and TCR beta CDR3 regions were amplified from them. Following a first-round RT-PCR that used HTBI primers, a second-round multiplex PCR was carried out. TCRdb called the multiplex PCR reads again in MiXCR, with one record for every CDR3 protein. The sample lists over a million distinct CDR3 sequences, about two fifths occurring once. The specimen sequenced was peripheral blood or thyroid tissue (not recorded which). These receptors came from an adult man with Graves' hyperthyroidism.

This clonotype has more than one count but fewer than ten. V and J are TRBV10-3 and TRBJ1-1; no clear D. The CDR3 has 13 residues. Germline V gene data show CDR1 as ENHRY and CDR2 as SYGVKD. Trimming removed 6 bases at V and 1 base at J, with 9 bases between. The CDR3 DNA reads TGTGCCATCAGCCTTGGAACGAACACTGAAGCTTTCTTT. This codes for CAISLGTNTEAFF.

This clonotype was counted at least ten times. The V call is TRBV9, the J call TRBJ2-5; maybe TRBD1 (5 bases). V was clipped by 0 bases and J by 5 bases, with 11 bases between them. CDR1 SGDLS and CDR2 YYNGEE come from the germline V gene. CDR3 length: 14 amino acids. CDR3 in DNA: TGTGCCAGCAGCGTAGGGACACTTGGGGAGACCCAGTACTTC. It encodes CASSVGTLGETQYF.

This clonotype was seen repeatedly, ten times or more. The chain links TRBV10-3 to TRBJ2-5; 11 bases map to TRBD2. This CDR3 has 15 residues. Trimming cost V 3 bases and J 4 bases; bases outside gene matches: 4. CDR1 and CDR2 (germline): ENHRY, SYGVKD. The chain's CDR3 is CAISDSSGGRETQYF. Written as DNA, the CDR3 is TGTGCCATCAGTGATTCTAGCGGGGGGAGAGAGACCCAGTACTTC.